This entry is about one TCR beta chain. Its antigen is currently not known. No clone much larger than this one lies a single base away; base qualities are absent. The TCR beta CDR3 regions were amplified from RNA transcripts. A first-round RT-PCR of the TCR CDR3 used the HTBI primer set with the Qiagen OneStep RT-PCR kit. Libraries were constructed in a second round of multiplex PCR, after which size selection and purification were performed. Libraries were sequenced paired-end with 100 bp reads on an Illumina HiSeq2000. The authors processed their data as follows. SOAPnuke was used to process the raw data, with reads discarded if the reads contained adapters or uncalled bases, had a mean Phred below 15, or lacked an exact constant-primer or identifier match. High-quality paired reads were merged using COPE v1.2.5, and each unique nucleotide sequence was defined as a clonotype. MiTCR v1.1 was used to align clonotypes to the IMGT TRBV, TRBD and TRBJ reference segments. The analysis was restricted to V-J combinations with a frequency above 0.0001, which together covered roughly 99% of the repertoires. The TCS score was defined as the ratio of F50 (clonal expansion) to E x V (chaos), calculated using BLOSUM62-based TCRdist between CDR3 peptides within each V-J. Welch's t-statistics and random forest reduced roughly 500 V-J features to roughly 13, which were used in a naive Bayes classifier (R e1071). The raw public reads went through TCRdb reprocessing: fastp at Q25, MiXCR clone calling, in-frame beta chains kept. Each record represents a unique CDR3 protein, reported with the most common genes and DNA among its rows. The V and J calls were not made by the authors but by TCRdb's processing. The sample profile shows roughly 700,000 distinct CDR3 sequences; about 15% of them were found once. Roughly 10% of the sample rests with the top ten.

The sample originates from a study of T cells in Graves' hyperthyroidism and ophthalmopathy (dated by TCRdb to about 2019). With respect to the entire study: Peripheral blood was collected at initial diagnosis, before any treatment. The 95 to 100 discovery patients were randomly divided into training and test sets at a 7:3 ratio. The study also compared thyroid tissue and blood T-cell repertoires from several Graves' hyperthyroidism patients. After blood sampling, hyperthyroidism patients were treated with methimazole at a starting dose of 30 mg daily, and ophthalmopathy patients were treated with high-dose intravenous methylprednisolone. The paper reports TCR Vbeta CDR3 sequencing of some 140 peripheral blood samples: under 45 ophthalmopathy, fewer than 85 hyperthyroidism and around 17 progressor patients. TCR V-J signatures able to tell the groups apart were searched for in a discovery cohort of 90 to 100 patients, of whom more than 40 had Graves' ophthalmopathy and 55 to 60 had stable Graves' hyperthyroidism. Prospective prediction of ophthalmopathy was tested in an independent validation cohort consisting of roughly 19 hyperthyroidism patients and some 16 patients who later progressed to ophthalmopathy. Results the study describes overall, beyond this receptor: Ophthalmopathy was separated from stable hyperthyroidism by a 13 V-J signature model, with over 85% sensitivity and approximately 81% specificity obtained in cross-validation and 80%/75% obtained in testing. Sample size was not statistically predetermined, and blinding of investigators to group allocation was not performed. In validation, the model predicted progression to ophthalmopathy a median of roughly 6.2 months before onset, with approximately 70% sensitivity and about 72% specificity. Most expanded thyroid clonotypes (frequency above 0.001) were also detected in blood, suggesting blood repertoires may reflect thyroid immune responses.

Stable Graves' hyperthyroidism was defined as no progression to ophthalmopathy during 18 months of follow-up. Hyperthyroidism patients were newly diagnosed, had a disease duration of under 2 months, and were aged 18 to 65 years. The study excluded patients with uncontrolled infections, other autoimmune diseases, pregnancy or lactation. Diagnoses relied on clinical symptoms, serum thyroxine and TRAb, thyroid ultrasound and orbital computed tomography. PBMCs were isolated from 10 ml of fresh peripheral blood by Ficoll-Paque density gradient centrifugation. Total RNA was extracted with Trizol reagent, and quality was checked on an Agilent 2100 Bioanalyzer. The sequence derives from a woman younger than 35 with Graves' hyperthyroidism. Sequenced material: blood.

The DNA sequence follows: TGTGCCAGCAGCTCCGGGACAGGGAGGGAAAAACTGTTTTTT. Its protein is CASSSGTGREKLFF. This chain joins TRBV28 to TRBJ1-4, with 9 middle bases fitting TRBD1. CDR1 and CDR2 are read off the germline V gene as MDHEN and SYDVKM. V trim: 6 bases; J trim: 8 bases; unmatched bases: 7. The CDR3 goes from the cysteine to the phenylalanine over 14 residues. Kept here is only the CDR3 DNA, which spans 42 bases and is read in frame from base 1.